This TCR beta chain was documented in a study of CD8 T cells in Susac syndrome. Study as a whole: At the time their blood was drawn, patients with Susac syndrome were either therapy-naive, on corticosteroids (with some of them also receiving intravenous immunoglobulin), or on intravenous immunoglobulin alone.

This clonotype was counted a single time. CD8+ and CD4+ T cells circulating in blood were sequenced for TCR beta. Recently defined diagnostic criteria for definite or probable disease were fulfilled by Susac syndrome patients. It was with random hexamers that roughly 0.5 to 1 ug RNA was reverse transcribed. Amplification of TCR beta CDR3 by immunoSEQ multiplex PCR spanned 54 Vbeta and 13 Jbeta. One entry per CDR3 protein results from TCRdb running MiXCR on the immunoSEQ multiplex PCR reads. The sample gives roughly 150,000 distinct CDR3 sequences, 90% to 96% of which show up once; 0.065% to 0.095% is in the top ten. V gave up 1 base and J gave up 7 bases, with 8 bases separating them. The CDR3 is made up of 13 amino acids.

V is TRBV12-3 or TRBV12-4 and J is TRBJ2-1, with a weak D call TRBD1 (6 bases). This TCR derives from a human donor with Susac syndrome. Sequencing used CD4+ T cells from PBMCs. In DNA, the CDR3 is TGTGCCAGCAGTTTAGGGACAGTAAATGAGCAGTTCTTC. Amino acid sequence: CASSLGTVNEQFF.